This entry lists 12 T cell receptor beta chains sequenced from one sample in a study of blood T cell repertoires in COVID-19. The table came from immunoSEQ multiplex PCR; TCRdb's copy has only in-frame clones and leaves some out. Of 250,000 or so clones in the sample, roughly nine tenths are singletons; the top ten hold 0.95% to 1.5%. Material: PBMCs or T cells enriched from blood (not recorded which). The origin of the receptors is a human donor in a cohort exposed to, infected with or recovered from COVID-19 (not recorded which). The donor label of this sample is uncertain.

The rearrangement links TRBV2 to TRBJ2-5, with D perhaps TRBD2 (6 bases). V was clipped by 2 bases and J by 7 bases, with 20 bases between them. Germline-derived CDR1 and CDR2 are SNHLY and FYNNEI. The CDR3 length is 16 residues. The CDR3: CASSESSGRIRRTQYF. CDR3 DNA sequence: TGTGCCAGCAGTGAATCGTCAGGGAGGATTCGCCGGACCCAGTACTTC.

The chain recombines TRBV2 with TRBJ1-3; 8 bases map to TRBD1. After removal of 6 bases from V and 2 bases from J, the junction contained 3 bases not matched to a gene. Germline V gives CDR1 SNHLY, CDR2 FYNNEI. This CDR3 contains 14 residues. The CDR3 region has the DNA TGTGCCAGCAGGACAGGGGAAGCTGGAAACACCATATATTTT. Translation: CASRTGEAGNTIYF.

This chain uses TRBV25-1 with TRBJ2-7, with 8 bases matching TRBD2. Germline lookup yields CDR1 MGHDK and CDR2 SYGVNS. After removal of 3 bases from V and 3 bases from J, the junction contained 4 bases not matched to a gene. The CDR3 length is 14 residues. CDR3 coding DNA: TGTGCCAGCAGTGAGGAAGCGGGGGACTACGAGCAGTACTTC. The encoded protein is CASSEEAGDYEQYF.

This CDR3 reads CAWSWTSGGADEQFF. The DNA of the CDR3 is TGTGCCTGGAGCTGGACTAGCGGGGGGGCAGACGAGCAGTTCTTC. The gene calls are TRBV30 and TRBJ2-1, with 15 nucleotides matching TRBD2. CDR1 and CDR2 from the germline V gene are GTSNPN and SVGIG (reference sequence). The CDR3 extends over 15 amino acids. After removal of 3 bases from V and 10 bases from J, the junction contained 7 bases not matched to a gene.

The chain carries TRBV12-3 or TRBV12-4 and TRBJ1-5, with D perhaps matching TRBD1 (5 bases). The V and J ends lost 6 bases and 4 bases respectively, with 10 bases between them. This CDR3 has 13 residues. Here the CDR3 reads CASSPGWNQPQHF. The CDR3 region has the DNA TGTGCCAGCAGCCCAGGGTGGAATCAGCCCCAGCATTTT.

This sequence joins TRBV6-5 and TRBJ2-5; D is unresolved. The CDR3 totals 15 residues. V lost 0 bases to trimming and J lost 5 bases, with 13 bases between them. Germline assignment: CDR1 MNHEY and CDR2 SVGAGI. CDR3 loop: CASSYSPAGWETQYF. The CDR3 nucleotides read TGTGCCAGCAGTTACTCCCCAGCAGGTTGGGAGACCCAGTACTTC.

This rearrangement joins TRBV27 to TRBJ2-5; TRBD2 aligns across 11 bases. CDR1 and CDR2 (germline): MNHEY, SMNVEV (reference sequence). This CDR3 is 14 amino acids long. V was clipped by 9 bases and J by 3 bases; unmatched bases: 6. The CDR3 reads CASRLAGLEETQYF. Written as DNA, the CDR3 is TGTGCCAGTCGACTAGCGGGGCTGGAAGAGACCCAGTACTTC.

Comments on this clone: The identical CDR3 is also encoded by other nucleotide sequences in the sample. The J gene is TRBJ2-2, the V gene TRBV4-2; unclear D gene. The V gene's germline CDR1 is LGHNA and CDR2 YNFKEQ. This CDR3 has 14 residues. V gave up 1 base and J gave up 1 base, with 4 bases separating them. CDR3: CASSQGLNTGELFF. The CDR3 DNA sequence: TGTGCCAGCAGCCAAGGACTGAACACCGGGGAGCTGTTTTTT.

The chain employs TRBV6-5 and TRBJ1-2; possible D gene TRBD1, 6 bases. The CDR3 loop spans 14 amino acids. V lost 6 bases, J lost 6 bases, and 17 bases lay in between. Germline CDR1 is MNHEY and CDR2 is SVGAGI. This chain's CDR3 is CASSPNRERNGYTF. For the CDR3, the DNA is TGTGCCAGCAGCCCCAACAGGGAGAGGAATGGCTACACCTTC.

The chain is built from TRBV2 and TRBJ1-1, with 9 bases fitting TRBD1. The V gene end was trimmed by 6 bases and the J gene end by 5 bases; junction bases not matched to a gene: 10. Germline CDR1 SNHLY, CDR2 FYNNEI. The CDR3 sequence is 15 residues long. In DNA, the CDR3 is TGTGCCAGCAGGGGTAGAGCAGGACAGGGGACTGAAGCTTTCTTT. This translates into CASRGRAGQGTEAFF.

J is TRBJ1-2 and V is TRBV19; TRBD1 matches at 8 bases. With 1 base clipped from V and 7 bases from J, the junction kept 8 bases outside the gene matches. Germline V gives CDR1 LNHDA, CDR2 SQIVND (reference sequence). This CDR3 comprises 15 residues. In nucleotides, the CDR3 is TGTGCCAGTAGTATAGGACAGGGGCTCGCCTCTGGCTACACCTTC. Translating gives CASSIGQGLASGYTF. The entire variable domain, with the rest obtained from reference TRBV19 and TRBJ1-2, is as follows: DGGITQSPKYLFRKEGQNVTLSCEQNLNHDAMYWYRQDPGQGLRLIYYSQIVNDFQKGDIAEGYSVSREKKESFPLTVTSAQKNPTAFYLCASSIGQGLASGYTFGSGTRLTVV.

V gene TRBV29-1 combines with J gene TRBJ1-1; D is ambiguous. Between the trimmed V and J ends, which lost 8 bases and 3 bases, there was a span of 13 bases. CDR1 and CDR2 from the germline V gene are SQVTM and ANQGSEA. The CDR3 totals 12 residues. In DNA form, the CDR3 reads TGCAGCCTTGGGAGTTTATACACTGAAGCTTTCTTT. This gives the protein CSLGSLYTEAFF.